This T cell receptor (beta chain) is drawn from a study of PD-L1 blockade in urothelial cancer. Study as a whole: Bladder-origin urothelial cancer in males described twenty-five of the 29 patients. Peripheral blood specimens exhibited a median yield of 141,255 T cells.

The method was immunoSEQ multiplex PCR; TCRdb's version includes in-frame clones alone and lacks a portion of them. The sample consists of nearly 50,000 clones, around 85% of them appearing once. There are 13 residues in the CDR3. The V gene lost 2 bases and the J gene lost 5 bases, with 7 bases spanning the gap. Germline-derived CDR1 and CDR2 are MNHEY and SMNVEV (reference sequence). Described time point: peripheral blood 6 weeks after treatment start. The cohort comprised individuals with locally advanced or metastatic urothelial carcinoma. This clone showed up just once. Its specificity is unknown. General observations from the study: Lower pretreatment blood TCR clonality, under the median, predicted better survival, researchers reported.

V gene TRBV27 combines with J gene TRBJ2-1; a weak D match, TRBD1 (6 bases). This receptor was obtained from a man aged 45-65 years with urothelial cancer. The material sequenced was PBMCs, taken around atezolizumab (anti-PD-L1) treatment. The CDR3 is CASSLHRDNEQFF. DNA for the CDR3: TGTGCCAGCAGTTTACACAGGGACAATGAGCAGTTCTTC.